This T cell receptor beta chain was captured by sequencing in a study of T cells in Graves' hyperthyroidism and ophthalmopathy. Hyperthyroidism of Graves' type that showed no ophthalmopathy progression within 18 months was stable. Patients were excluded because of uncontrolled infection, other autoimmune disease, pregnancy or lactation. The CDR3 is 15 amino acids. The V gene lost 4 bases and the J gene lost 3 bases, with 15 bases spanning the gap. Germline CDR1 is MDHEN and CDR2 is SYDVKM. RNA transcripts were the template for amplifying TCR beta CDR3 regions. The TCR CDR3 was amplified in a first-round RT-PCR using the HTBI primer set. TCRdb reanalysed the multiplex PCR reads using MiXCR and keeps one entry per CDR3 protein. The sample lists about 690,000 distinct CDR3 sequences, around a sixth occurring once.

The specimen was blood. The chain has TRBV28 and TRBJ2-5; unclear D gene. The receptor was isolated from a man aged 45-60 years with Graves' hyperthyroidism. The CDR3 loop is CASSSPPTGKETQYF. The CDR3 DNA sequence: TGTGCCAGCAGTTCGCCCCCCACCGGAAAAGAGACCCAGTACTTC.